A selection of T cell receptor beta chains follows, all from one sample in a study of blood T cell repertoires in COVID-19. Some clones are missing from TCRdb's copy, which holds only in-frame ones; the method was immunoSEQ multiplex PCR. The sample has around 500,000 clones, 80% to 90% seen once; the top ten hold approximately 8%. The source material was PBMCs or T cells enriched from blood (not recorded which). Source of these receptors: a woman aged 55 to 70 who had recovered from COVID-19. CDR3s include the opening cysteine and the closing phenylalanine or tryptophan. Each record gives: D gene, V gene, clone size, J gene, CDR3 DNA, CDR3 protein. A D gene is named only where the DNA matches it firmly. Size values are once, few and many counts, or a class for expanded clones, and some rows have none.

>TRBD1|TRBV7-8|-|TRBJ1-2
TGTGCCAGCAGCTCAACCGGGACAGGGATCTATGGCTACACCTTC
CASSSTGTGIYGYTF
>-|TRBV2|-|TRBJ1-4
TGTGCCAGCAGTGAACAGGGCCAAGTCAATGAAAAACTGTTTTTT
CASSEQGQVNEKLFF
>-|TRBV11-2|-|TRBJ1-2
TGTGCCAGCAGCTTAGGAGGGACTACTGGCTACACCTTC
CASSLGGTTGYTF
>TRBD1|TRBV5-1|-|TRBJ1-4
TGCGCCAGCAGCTTGTATCAGGGGGCAGGCCTGTTTTTT
CASSLYQGAGLFF
>TRBD1|TRBV4-1|-|TRBJ1-5
TGCGCCAGCAGCCAAGATCCGCGACAGGGGAGGCGGCAGCATTTT
CASSQDPRQGRRQHF
>TRBD1|TRBV5-1|-|TRBJ2-2
TGCGCCAGCAGCTGGAACCAGGGGGCGGCGAACACCGGGGAGCTGTTTTTT
CASSWNQGAANTGELFF
>-|TRBV5-1|few|TRBJ1-2
TGCGCCAGCAGCTTGGTAGCTAACTATGGCTACACCTTC
CASSLVANYGYTF
>TRBD2|TRBV2|-|TRBJ2-1
TGTGCCAGCAGAAGCGGGACTAGCGGACCCAATGAGCAGTTCTTC
CASRSGTSGPNEQFF
>TRBD1|TRBV7-8|-|TRBJ1-5
TGTGCCAGCAGCTTAGTCCAGGGGGGTCAGCCCCAGCATTTT
CASSLVQGGQPQHF
>TRBD2|TRBV5-1|-|TRBJ2-5
TGCGCCAGCAGCACGAGCGGGGGGGCTTATGAGACCCAGTACTTC
CASSTSGGAYETQYF
>TRBD1|TRBV6-1|-|TRBJ2-2
TGTGCCAGCAGTGAACGGTGGGGACAGAGCGCGAACACCGGGGAGCTGTTTTTT
CASSERWGQSANTGELFF
>-|TRBV5-4|-|TRBJ2-5
TGTGCCAGCAGCTTAAAAGGGGTCCTCCAAGAGACCCAGTACTTC
CASSLKGVLQETQYF
>TRBD2|TRBV10-3|-|TRBJ2-1
TGTGCCATCAGTGTTTCTAGCGGACCAAATGAGCAGTTCTTC
CAISVSSGPNEQFF
>-|TRBV21-1|-|TRBJ2-1
TGTGCCAGCAGCAACCCCGGGGGGGCATCCTACAATGAGCAGTTCTTC
CASSNPGGASYNEQFF
>-|TRBV27|-|TRBJ1-2
TGTGCCAGCAGTTTAGCGGGATCCAACTATGGCTACACCTTC
CASSLAGSNYGYTF
>TRBD1|TRBV27|-|TRBJ1-2
TGTGCCAGCAGTACTGGACAGGACAGAGGCTACACCTTC
CASSTGQDRGYTF
>TRBD1|TRBV7-6|-|TRBJ2-7
TGTGCCAGCTCGAACGCCGAATCGGTGGAAATAGACAGGGTGAGCTCCTACGAGCAGTACTTC
CASSNAESVEIDRVSSYEQYF
>-|TRBV6-5|-|TRBJ1-6
TGTGCCAGCAGACCCGGGGGGGACATGGCTTCACCCCTCCACTTT
CASRPGGDMASPLHF
>-|TRBV11-2|-|TRBJ1-2
TGTGCCAGCATCTCCAGAATGGGGGGAGACGGCTACACCTTC
CASISRMGGDGYTF
>-|TRBV20-1|-|TRBJ1-2
TGCAGTGCTAGTGCAGGGGACGGCTACACCTTC
CSASAGDGYTF
>TRBD1|TRBV30|-|TRBJ2-1
TGTGCCTGGACGGACAGGGGAACGATCTACAATGAGCAGTTCTTC
CAWTDRGTIYNEQFF
>-|TRBV14|-|TRBJ1-4
TGTGCCAGCAGCCAAATCTTACTCGAAAAACTGTTTTTT
CASSQILLEKLFF
>-|TRBV19|-|TRBJ1-2
TGTGCCAGTAGTACTCCCGGGGGAAGGAGCTATGGCTACACCTTC
CASSTPGGRSYGYTF
>TRBD1|TRBV24-1|-|TRBJ2-5
TGTGCCACCAGTGATGTCACCGGGACAGGGCAAGAGACCCAGTACTTC
CATSDVTGTGQETQYF